The present T cell receptor (beta chain) was sequenced within a study of cytomegalovirus exposure and HLA in healthy donors. Study-wide findings and caveats: Presence/absence analyses rested on an assumption that sequencing depth was roughly uniform across donors. Through in vitro validation, three CMV-associated chains were shown to be specific for CMV antigens.

The CDR3 sequence is 15 residues long. Germline V gene sequence: CDR1 SGHRS, CDR2 YFSETQ. V lost 4 bases and J 7 bases, leaving 15 bases between the germline ends. The study ran its PCR with 60 Vbeta and 13 Jbeta primers. TCRdb's copy holds only in-frame clones and misses some; the assay was immunoSEQ multiplex PCR. In total, the table holds tens of thousands of clones. With respect to this clone: Its antigen remains unknown.

V gene TRBV5-1 combines with J gene TRBJ1-6; perhaps TRBD1 as D (6 bases). This sequence was found in a man aged 25-45 years in good health and CMV-seronegative. Sequenced input: PBMCs. DNA of the CDR3: TGCGCCAGCAGCCCGGACGGCAGGGGCAATTCACCCCTCCACTTT. Translating gives CASSPDGRGNSPLHF.